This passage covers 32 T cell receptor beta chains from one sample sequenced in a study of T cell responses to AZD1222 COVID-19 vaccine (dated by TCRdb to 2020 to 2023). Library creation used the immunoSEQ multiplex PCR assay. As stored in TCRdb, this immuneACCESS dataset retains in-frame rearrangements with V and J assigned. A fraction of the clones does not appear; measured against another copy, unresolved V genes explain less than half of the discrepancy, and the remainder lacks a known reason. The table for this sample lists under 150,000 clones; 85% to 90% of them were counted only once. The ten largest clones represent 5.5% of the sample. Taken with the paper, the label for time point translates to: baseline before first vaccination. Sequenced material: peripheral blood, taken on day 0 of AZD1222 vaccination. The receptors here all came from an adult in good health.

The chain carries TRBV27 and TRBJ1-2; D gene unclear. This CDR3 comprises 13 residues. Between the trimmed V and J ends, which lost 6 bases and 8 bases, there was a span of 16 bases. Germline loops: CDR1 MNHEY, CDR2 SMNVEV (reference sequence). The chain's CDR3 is CASSGATSGGYTF. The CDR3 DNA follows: TGTGCCAGCAGCGGCGCGACCTCGGGAGGCTACACCTTC.

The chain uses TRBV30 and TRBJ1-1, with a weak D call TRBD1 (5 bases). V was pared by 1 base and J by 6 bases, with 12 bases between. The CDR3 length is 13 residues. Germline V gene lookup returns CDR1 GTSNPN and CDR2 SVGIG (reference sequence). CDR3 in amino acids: CAWSAFGDAEAFF. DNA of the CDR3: TGTGCCTGGAGTGCATTCGGGGACGCTGAAGCTTTCTTT.

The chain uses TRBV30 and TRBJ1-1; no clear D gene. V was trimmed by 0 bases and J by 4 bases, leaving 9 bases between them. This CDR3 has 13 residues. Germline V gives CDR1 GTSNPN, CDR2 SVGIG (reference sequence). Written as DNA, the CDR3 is TGTGCCTGGAGTGTACGATGGGGCACTGAAGCTTTCTTT. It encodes CAWSVRWGTEAFF. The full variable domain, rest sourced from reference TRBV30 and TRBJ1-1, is SQTIHQWPATLVQPVGSPLSLECTVEGTSNPNLYWYRQAAGRGLQLLFYSVGIGQISSEVPQNLSASRPQDRQFILSSKKLLLSDSGFYLCAWSVRWGTEAFFGQGTRLTVV.

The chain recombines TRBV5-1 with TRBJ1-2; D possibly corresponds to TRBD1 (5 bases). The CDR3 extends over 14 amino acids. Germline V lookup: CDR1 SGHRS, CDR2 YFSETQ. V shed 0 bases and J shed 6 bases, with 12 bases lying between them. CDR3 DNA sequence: TGCGCCAGCAGCTTGGTGGCAGGGCCTGATGGCTACACCTTC. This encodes CASSLVAGPDGYTF.

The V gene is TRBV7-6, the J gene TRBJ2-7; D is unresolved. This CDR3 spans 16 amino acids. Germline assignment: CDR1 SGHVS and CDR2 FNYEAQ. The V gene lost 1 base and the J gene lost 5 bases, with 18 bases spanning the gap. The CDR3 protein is CASSLDSVTPPHEQYF. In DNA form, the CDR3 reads TGTGCCAGCAGCTTAGATTCTGTGACCCCCCCGCACGAGCAGTACTTC. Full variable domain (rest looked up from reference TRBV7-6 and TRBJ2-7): GAGVSQSPRYKVTKRGQDVALRCDPISGHVSLYWYRQALGQGPEFLTYFNYEAQQDKSGLPNDRFSAERPEGSISTLTIQRTEQRDSAMYRCASSLDSVTPPHEQYFGPGTRLTVT.

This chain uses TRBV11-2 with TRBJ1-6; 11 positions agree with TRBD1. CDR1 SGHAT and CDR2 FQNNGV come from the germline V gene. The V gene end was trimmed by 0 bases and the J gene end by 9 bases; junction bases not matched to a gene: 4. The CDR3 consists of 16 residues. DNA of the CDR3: TGTGCCAGCAGCTTAGAGGACAGGGGGCGTCGTTCACCCCTCCACTTT. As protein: CASSLEDRGRRSPLHF.

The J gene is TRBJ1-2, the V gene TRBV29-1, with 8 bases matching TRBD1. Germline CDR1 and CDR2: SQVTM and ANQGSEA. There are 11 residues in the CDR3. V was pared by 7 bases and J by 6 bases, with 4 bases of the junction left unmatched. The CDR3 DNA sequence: TGCAGCGGACAGGGGATTGATGGCTACACCTTC. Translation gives CSGQGIDGYTF. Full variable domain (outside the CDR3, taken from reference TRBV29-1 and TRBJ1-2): SAVISQKPSRDICQRGTSLTIQCQVDSQVTMMFWYRQQPGQSLTLIATANQGSEATYESGFVIDKFPISRPNLTFSTLTVSNMSPEDSSIYLCSGQGIDGYTFGSGTRLTVV.

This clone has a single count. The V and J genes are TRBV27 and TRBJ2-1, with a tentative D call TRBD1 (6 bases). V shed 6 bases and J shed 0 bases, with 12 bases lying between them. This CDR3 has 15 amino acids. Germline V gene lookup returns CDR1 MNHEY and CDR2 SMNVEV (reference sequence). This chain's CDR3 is CASRSGTTSYNEQFF. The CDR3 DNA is TGTGCCAGCAGATCCGGGACAACCTCCTACAATGAGCAGTTCTTC.

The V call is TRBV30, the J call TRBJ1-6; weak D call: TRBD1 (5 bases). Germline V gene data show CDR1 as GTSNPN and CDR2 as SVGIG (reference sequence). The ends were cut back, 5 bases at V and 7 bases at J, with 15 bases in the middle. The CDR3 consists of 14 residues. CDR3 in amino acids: CAWGTAMGNSPLHF. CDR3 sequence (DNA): TGTGCCTGGGGGACGGCAATGGGCAATTCACCCCTCCACTTT.

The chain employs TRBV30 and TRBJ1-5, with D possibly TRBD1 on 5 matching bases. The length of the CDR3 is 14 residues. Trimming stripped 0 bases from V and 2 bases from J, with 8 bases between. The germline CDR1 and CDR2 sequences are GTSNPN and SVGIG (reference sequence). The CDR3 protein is CAWSVGQGNQPQHF. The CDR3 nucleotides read TGTGCCTGGAGTGTGGGGCAGGGCAATCAGCCCCAGCATTTT.

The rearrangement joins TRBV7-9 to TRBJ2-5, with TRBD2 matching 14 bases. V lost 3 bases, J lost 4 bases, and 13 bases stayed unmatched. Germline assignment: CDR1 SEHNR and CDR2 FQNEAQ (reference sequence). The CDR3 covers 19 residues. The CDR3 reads CASSLAGAGTSGSRETQYF. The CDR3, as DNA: TGTGCCAGCAGCTTGGCAGGGGCCGGGACTAGCGGGAGTCGAGAGACCCAGTACTTC.

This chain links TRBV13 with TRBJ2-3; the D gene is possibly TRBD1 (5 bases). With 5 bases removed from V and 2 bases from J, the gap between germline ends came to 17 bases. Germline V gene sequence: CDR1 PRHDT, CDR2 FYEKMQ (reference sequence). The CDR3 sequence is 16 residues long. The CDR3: CASSPQDNPYTDTQYF. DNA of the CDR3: TGTGCCAGCAGCCCACAGGACAATCCCTACACAGATACGCAGTATTTT.

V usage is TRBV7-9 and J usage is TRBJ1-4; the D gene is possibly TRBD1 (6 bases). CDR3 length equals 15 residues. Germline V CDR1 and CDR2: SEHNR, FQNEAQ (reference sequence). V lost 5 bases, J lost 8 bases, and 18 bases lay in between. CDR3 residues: CASSATGSTVEKLFF. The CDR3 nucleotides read TGTGCCAGCAGCGCTACAGGGAGCACGGTCGAAAAACTGTTTTTT.

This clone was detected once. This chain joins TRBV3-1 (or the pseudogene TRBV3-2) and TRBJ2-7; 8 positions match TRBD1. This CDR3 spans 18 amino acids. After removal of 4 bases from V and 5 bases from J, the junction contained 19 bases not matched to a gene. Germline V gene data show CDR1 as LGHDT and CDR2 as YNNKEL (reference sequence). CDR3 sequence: CASSREGQGLPRGNEQYF. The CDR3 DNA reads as TGTGCCAGCAGCCGGGAAGGACAGGGCCTTCCTCGGGGAAACGAGCAGTACTTC.

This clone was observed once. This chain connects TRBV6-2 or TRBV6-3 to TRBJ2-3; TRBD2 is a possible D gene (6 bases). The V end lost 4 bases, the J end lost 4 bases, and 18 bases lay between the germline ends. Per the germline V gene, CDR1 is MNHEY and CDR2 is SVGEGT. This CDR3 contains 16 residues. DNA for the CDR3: TGTGCCAGCAGTTCCGCTACATTCAGCGGGCCAGATACGCAGTATTTT. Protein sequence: CASSSATFSGPDTQYF.

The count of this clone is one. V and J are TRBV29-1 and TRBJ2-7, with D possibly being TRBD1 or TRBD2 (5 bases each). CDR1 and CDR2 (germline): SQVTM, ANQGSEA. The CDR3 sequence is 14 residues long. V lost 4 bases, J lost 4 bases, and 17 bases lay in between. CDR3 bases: TGCAGCGTTGGGCCGGGACGAGAGTCTTACGAGCAGTACTTC. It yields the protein CSVGPGRESYEQYF.

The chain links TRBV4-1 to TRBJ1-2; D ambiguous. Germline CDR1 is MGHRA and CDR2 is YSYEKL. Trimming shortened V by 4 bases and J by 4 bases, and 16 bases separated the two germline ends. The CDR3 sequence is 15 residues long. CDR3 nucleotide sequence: TGCGCCAGCAGCCCAGGACCGAACCTCTCCTATGGCTACACCTTC. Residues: CASSPGPNLSYGYTF.

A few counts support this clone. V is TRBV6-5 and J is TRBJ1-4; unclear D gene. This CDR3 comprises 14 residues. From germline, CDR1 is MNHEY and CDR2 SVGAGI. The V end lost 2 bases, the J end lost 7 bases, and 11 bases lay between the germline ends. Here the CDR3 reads CASSYTPGGEKLFF. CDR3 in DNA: TGTGCCAGCAGTTACACCCCAGGAGGTGAAAAACTGTTTTTT.

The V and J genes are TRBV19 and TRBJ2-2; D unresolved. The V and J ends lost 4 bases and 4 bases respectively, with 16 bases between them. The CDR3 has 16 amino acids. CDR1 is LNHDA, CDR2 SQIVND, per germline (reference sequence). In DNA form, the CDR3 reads TGTGCCAGTAGTACCCAAGCCCCTGGGCCCACCGGGGAGCTGTTTTTT. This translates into CASSTQAPGPTGELFF.

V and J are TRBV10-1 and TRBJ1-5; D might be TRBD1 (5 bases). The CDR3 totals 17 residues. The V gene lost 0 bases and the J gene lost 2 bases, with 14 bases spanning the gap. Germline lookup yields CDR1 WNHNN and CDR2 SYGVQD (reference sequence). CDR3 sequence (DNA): TGCGCCAGCAGTGAGTCGACTCAGGGAGGGTGCAATCAGCCCCAGCATTTT. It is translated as CASSESTQGGCNQPQHF.

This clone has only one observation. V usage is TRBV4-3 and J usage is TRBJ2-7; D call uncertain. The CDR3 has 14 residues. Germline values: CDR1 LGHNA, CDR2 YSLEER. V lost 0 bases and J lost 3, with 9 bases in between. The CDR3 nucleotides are TGCGCCAGCAGCCAAGAATACTCTCTCTACGAGCAGTACTTC. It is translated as CASSQEYSLYEQYF.

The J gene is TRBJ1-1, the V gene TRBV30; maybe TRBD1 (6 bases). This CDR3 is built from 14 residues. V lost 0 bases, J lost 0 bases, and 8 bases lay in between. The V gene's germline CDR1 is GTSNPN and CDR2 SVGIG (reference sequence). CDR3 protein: CAWSVGGMNTEAFF. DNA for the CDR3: TGTGCCTGGAGTGTAGGGGGAATGAACACTGAAGCTTTCTTT.

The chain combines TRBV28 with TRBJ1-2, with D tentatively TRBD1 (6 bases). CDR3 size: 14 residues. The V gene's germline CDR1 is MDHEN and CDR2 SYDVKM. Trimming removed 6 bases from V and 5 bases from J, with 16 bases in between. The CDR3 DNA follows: TGTGCCAGCAGGGCCGGGGGGGCGCGATATGGCTACACCTTC. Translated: CASRAGGARYGYTF.

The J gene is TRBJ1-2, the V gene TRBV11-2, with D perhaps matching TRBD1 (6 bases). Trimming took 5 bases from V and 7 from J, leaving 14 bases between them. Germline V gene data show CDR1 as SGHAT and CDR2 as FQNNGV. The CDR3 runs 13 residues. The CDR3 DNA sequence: TGTGCCAGCAGCCGGGCAGGGGAAGGTGGCTACACCTTC. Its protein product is CASSRAGEGGYTF.

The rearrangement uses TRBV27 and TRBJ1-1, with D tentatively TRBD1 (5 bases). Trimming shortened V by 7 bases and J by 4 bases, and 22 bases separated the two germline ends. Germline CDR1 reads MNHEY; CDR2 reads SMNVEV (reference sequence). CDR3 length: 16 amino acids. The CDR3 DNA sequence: TGTGCCAGCAATCCCTCGGGGCGCGGTAGGGGCACTGAAGCTTTCTTT. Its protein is CASNPSGRGRGTEAFF.

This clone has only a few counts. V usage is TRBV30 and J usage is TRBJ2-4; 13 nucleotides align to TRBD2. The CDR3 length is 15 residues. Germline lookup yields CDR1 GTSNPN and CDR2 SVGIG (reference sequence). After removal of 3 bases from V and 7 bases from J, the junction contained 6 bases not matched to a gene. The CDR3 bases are TGTGCCTGGAGCCCACTAGCGGGAGGGAACAACATTCAGTACTTC. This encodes CAWSPLAGGNNIQYF.

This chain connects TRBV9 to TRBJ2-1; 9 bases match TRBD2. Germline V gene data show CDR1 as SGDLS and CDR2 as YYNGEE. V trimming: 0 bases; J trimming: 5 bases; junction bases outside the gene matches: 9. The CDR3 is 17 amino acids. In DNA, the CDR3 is TGTGCCAGCAGCGTAGGATTAGCGGGAGTCAACGACAATGAGCAGTTCTTC. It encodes CASSVGLAGVNDNEQFF.

CDR3 sequence (DNA): TGTGCCAGCACGGGACCAGGCCACACCGAGCAGTACTTC. Amino acid sequence: CASTGPGHTEQYF. This rearrangement joins TRBV7-2 to TRBJ2-7, with D possibly called TRBD1 or TRBD2 (5 bases each). Germline V gives CDR1 SGHTA, CDR2 FQGNSA. Trimming cost V 7 bases and J 6 bases, with 16 bases left between them. The CDR3 is 13 residues long.

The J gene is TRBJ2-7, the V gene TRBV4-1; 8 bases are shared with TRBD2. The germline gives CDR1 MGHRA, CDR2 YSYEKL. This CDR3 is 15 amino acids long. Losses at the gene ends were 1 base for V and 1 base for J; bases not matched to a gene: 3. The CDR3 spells CASSQVSGSSYEQYF. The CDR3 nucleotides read TGCGCCAGCAGCCAAGTGAGCGGGAGTTCCTACGAGCAGTACTTC.

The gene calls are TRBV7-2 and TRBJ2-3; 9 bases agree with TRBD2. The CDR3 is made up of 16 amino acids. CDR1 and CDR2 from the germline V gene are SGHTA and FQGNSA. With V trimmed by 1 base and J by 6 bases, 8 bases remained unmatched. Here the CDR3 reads CASSLGAGGPKDTQYF. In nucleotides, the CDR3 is TGTGCCAGCAGCTTAGGGGCGGGAGGGCCCAAGGATACGCAGTATTTT. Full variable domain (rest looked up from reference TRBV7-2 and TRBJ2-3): GAGVSQSPSNKVTEKGKDVELRCDPISGHTALYWYRQSLGQGLEFLIYFQGNSAPDKSGLPSDRFSAERTGGSVSTLTIQRTQQEDSAVYLCASSLGAGGPKDTQYFGPGTRLTVL.

This CDR3 is CASSAGQGAGNEKLFF. In DNA, the CDR3 is TGTGCCAGCAGCGCGGGACAGGGGGCGGGTAATGAAAAACTGTTTTTT. The V gene is TRBV7-9, the J gene TRBJ1-4, with TRBD1 identical over 12 bases. With V trimmed by 5 bases and J by 4 bases, 5 bases remained unmatched. Germline CDR1 is SEHNR and CDR2 is FQNEAQ (reference sequence). There are 16 residues in the CDR3.

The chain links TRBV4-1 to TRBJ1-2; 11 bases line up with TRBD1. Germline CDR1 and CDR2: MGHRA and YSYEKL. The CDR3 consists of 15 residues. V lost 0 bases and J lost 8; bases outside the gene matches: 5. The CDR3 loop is CASSQDGTGGEGYTF. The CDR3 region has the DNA TGCGCCAGCAGCCAAGATGGGACAGGGGGAGAGGGCTACACCTTC.